This TCR beta chain was captured in a study of response to subunit inactivated influenza vaccine. Per the germline V gene, CDR1 is SGHVS and CDR2 is FQNEAQ. Deletions cut 5 bases from V and 0 bases from J, with 8 bases between. CDR3 length: 14 residues. This clonotype was seen at least ten times. A single record per CDR3 protein comes from TCRdb applying MiXCR to the RT-PCR reads. Of about 620,000 distinct CDR3 sequences in the sample, approximately 10% were seen once. The same specimen was also included in a second study, on T cells expressing NK-cell markers. This second report adds: UMIs were included in TCR beta cDNA generated by 5'RACE template switching.

V usage is TRBV7-8 and J usage is TRBJ1-5; D is unresolved. This receptor was taken from a man aged 50-60 years who received an inactivated influenza vaccine. The sample in question was PBMCs from blood, obtained on the day of vaccination. The CDR3 loop is CASSPMVSNQPQHF. DNA for the CDR3: TGTGCCAGCAGCCCTATGGTTAGCAATCAGCCCCAGCATTTT.